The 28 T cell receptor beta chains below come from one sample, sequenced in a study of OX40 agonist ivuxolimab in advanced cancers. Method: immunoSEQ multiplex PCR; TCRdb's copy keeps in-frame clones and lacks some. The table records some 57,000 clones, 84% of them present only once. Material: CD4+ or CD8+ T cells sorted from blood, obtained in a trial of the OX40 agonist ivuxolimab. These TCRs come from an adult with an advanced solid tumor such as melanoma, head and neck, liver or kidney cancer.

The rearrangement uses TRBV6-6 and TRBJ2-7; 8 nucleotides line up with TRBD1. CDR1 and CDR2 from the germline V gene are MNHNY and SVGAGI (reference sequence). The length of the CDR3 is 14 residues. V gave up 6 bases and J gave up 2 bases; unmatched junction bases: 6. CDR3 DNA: TGTGCCAGCAGGCAAACACAGGGGGCCTACGAGCAGTACTTC. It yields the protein CASRQTQGAYEQYF.

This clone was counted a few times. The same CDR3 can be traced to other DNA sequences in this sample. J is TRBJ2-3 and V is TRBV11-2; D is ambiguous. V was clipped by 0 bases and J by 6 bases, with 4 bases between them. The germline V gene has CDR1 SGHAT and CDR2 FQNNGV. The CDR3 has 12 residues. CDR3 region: CASSLDRDTQYF. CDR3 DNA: TGTGCCAGCAGCTTAGACAGGGATACGCAGTATTTT.

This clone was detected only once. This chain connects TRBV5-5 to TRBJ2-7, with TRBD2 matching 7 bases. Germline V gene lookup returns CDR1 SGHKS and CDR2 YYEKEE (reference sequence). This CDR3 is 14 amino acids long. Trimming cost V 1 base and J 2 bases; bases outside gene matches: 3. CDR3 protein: CASSLSGGTYEQYF. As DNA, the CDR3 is TGTGCCAGCAGCTTGTCCGGGGGGACCTACGAGCAGTACTTC.

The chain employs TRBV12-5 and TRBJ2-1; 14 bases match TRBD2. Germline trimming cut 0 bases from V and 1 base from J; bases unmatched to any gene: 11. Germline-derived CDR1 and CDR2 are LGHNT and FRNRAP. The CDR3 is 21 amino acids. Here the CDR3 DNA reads TGTGCTAGTGGTTTGGTACTTCTTCCGGGACTAGCGGGAGAATCCTACAATGAGCAGTTCTTC. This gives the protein CASGLVLLPGLAGESYNEQFF. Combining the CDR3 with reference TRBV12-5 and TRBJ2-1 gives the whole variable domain DARVTQTPRHKVTEMGQEVTMRCQPILGHNTVFWYRQTMMQGLELLAYFRNRAPLDDSGMPKDRFSAEMPDATLATLKIQPSEPRDSAVYFCASGLVLLPGLAGESYNEQFFGPGTRLTVL.

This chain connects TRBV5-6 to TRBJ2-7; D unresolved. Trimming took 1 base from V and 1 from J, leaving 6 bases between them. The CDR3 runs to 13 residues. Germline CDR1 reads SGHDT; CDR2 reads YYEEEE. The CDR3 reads CASSLRPSYEQYF. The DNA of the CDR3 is TGTGCCAGCAGCTTGAGGCCTTCCTACGAGCAGTACTTC.

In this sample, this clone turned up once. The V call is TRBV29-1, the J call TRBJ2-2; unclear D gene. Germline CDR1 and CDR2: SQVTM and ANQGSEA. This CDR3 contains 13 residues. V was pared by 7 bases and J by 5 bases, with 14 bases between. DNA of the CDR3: TGCAGCGCGAGCAGTATCTTGACCGGGGAGCTGTTTTTT. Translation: CSASSILTGELFF.

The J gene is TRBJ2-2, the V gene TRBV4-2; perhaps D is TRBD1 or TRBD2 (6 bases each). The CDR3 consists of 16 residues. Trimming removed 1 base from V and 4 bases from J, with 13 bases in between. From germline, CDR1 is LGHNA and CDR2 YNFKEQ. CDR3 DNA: TGTGCCAGCAGCCAAGGACCCTCGGGGGCCACCGGGGAGCTGTTTTTT. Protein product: CASSQGPSGATGELFF.

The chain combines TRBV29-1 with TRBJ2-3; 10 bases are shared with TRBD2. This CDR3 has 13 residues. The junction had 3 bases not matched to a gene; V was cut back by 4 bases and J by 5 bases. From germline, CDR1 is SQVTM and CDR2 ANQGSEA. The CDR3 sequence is CSVGSSGRDTQYF. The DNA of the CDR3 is TGCAGCGTTGGATCTAGCGGGAGAGATACGCAGTATTTT.

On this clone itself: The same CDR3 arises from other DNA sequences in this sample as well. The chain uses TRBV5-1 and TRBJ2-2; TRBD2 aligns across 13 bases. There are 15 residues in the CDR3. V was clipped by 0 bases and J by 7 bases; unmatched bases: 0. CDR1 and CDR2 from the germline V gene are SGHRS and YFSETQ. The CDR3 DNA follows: TGCGCCAGCAGCTTGGGGACTAGCGGGAGCGGGGAGCTGTTTTTT. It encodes CASSLGTSGSGELFF.

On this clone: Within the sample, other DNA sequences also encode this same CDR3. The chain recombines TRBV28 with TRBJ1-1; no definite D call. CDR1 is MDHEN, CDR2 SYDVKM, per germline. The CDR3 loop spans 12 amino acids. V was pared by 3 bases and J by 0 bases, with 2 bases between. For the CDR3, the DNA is TGTGCCAGCAGTTTGGTGAACACTGAAGCTTTCTTT. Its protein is CASSLVNTEAFF. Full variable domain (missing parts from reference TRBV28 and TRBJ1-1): DVKVTQSSRYLVKRTGEKVFLECVQDMDHENMFWYRQDPGLGLRLIYFSYDVKMKEKGDIPEGYSVSREKKERFSLILESASTNQTSMYLCASSLVNTEAFFGQGTRLTVV.

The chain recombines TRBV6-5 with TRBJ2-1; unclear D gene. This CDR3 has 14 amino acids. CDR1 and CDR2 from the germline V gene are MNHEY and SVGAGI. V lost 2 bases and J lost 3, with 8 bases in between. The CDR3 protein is CASSYGHHYNEQFF. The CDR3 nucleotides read TGTGCCAGCAGTTACGGGCACCACTACAATGAGCAGTTCTTC.

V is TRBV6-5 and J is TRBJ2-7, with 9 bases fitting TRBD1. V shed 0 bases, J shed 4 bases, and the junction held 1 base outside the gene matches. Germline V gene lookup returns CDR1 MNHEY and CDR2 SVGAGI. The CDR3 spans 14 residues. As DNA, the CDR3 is TGTGCCAGCAGTTACTCGACAGGGGGGTACGAGCAGTACTTC. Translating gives CASSYSTGGYEQYF.

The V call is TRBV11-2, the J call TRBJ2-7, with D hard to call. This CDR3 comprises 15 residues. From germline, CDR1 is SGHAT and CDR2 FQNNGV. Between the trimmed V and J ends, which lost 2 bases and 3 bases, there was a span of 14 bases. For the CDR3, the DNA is TGTGCCAGCAGCTTACTGTCTATGGTGGTCTACGAGCAGTACTTC. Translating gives CASSLLSMVVYEQYF.

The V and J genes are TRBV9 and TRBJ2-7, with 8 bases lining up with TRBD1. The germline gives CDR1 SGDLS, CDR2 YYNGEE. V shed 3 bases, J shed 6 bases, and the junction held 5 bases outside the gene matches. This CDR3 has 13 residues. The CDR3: CASSALDRGEQYF. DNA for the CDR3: TGTGCCAGCAGCGCCCTCGACAGGGGCGAGCAGTACTTC.

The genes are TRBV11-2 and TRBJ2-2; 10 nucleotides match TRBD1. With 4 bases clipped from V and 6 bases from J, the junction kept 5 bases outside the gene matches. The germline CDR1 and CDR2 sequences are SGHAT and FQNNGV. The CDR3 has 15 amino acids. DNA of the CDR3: TGTGCCAGCAGCTCCCGGGACAGGGGTTCCGGGGAGCTGTTTTTT. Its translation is CASSSRDRGSGELFF.

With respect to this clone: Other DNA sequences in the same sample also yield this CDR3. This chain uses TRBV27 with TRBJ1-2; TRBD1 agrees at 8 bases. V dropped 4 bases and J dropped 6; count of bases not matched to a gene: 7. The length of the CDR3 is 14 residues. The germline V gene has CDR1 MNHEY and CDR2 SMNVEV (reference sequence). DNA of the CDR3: TGTGCCAGCAGTTCCCCGGGCAGGGGGCATGGCTACACCTTC. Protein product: CASSSPGRGHGYTF.

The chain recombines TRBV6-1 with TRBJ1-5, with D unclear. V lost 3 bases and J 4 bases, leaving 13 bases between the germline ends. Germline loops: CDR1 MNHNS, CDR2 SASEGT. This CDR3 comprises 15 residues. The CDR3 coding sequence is TGTGCCAGCAGTGACCAGGACGGGGTAAATCAGCCCCAGCATTTT. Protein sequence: CASSDQDGVNQPQHF.

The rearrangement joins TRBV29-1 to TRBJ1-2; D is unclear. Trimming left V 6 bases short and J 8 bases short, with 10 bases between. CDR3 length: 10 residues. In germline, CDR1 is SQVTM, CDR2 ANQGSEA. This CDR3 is CSVRGEGYTF. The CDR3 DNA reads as TGCAGCGTCCGCGGGGAGGGCTACACCTTC.

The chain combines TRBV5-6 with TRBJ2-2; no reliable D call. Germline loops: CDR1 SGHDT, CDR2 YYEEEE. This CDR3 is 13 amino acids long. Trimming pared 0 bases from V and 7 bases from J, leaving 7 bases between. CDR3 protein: CASSLDGYGELFF. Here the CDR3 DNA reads TGTGCCAGCAGCTTGGACGGGTACGGGGAGCTGTTTTTT.

CDR3 DNA sequence: TGTGCCAGCAGGGAGGGACAGTCCTCTCCCTACGAGCAGTACTTC. Its protein is CASREGQSSPYEQYF. V gene TRBV28 combines with J gene TRBJ2-7; possibly TRBD1 for D (7 bases). This CDR3 is 15 amino acids long. From germline, CDR1 is MDHEN and CDR2 SYDVKM. V gave up 6 bases and J gave up 2 bases, with 17 bases separating them.

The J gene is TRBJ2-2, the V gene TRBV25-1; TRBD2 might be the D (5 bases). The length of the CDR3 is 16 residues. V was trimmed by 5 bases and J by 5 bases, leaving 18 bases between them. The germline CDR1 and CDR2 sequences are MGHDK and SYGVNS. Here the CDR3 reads CASSPPSLAGTGELFF. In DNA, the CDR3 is TGTGCCAGCAGTCCCCCATCGCTAGCAGGAACCGGGGAGCTGTTTTTT.

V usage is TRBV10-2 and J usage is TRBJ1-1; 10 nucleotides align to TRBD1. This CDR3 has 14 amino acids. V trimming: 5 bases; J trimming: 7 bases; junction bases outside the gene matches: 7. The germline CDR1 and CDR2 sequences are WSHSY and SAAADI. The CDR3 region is CASSRDRGRGEAFF. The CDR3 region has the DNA TGCGCCAGCAGTCGCGACAGGGGGCGCGGTGAAGCTTTCTTT.

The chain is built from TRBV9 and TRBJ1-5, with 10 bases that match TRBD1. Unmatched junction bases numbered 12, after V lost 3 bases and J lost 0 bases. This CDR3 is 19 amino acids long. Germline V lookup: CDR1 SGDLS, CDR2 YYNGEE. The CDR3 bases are TGTGCCAGCAGCGCAGTGCCGGGACAGGGGTCGATTAGCAATCAGCCCCAGCATTTT. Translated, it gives CASSAVPGQGSISNQPQHF.

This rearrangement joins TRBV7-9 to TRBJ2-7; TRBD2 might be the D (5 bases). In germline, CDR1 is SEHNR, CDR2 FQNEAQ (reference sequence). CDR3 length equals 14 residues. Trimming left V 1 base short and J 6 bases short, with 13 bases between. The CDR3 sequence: CASSLVGEVREQYF. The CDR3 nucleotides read TGTGCCAGCAGCTTAGTGGGAGAAGTACGCGAGCAGTACTTC.

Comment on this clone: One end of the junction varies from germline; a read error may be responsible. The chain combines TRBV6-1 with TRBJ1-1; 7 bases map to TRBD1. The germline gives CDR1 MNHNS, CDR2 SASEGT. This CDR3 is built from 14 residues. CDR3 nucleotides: TGTGCCAGCAGCGAAGGGGGCAGCTACACTGAAGCTTTCTTT. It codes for CASSEGGSYTEAFF.

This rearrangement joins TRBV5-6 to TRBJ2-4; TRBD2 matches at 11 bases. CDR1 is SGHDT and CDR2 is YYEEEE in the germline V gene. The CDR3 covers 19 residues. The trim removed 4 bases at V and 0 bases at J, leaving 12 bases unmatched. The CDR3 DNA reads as TGTGCCAGCAGCCGTATAGCGGGAGGGACACTACTAGCCAAAAACATTCAGTACTTC. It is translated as CASSRIAGGTLLAKNIQYF.

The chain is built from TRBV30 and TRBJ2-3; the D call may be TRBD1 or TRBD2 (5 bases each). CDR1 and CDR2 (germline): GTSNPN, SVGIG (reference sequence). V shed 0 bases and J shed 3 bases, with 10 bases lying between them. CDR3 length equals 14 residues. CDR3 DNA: TGTGCCTGGAGTGTTGGGGGACGGACAGATACGCAGTATTTT. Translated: CAWSVGGRTDTQYF.

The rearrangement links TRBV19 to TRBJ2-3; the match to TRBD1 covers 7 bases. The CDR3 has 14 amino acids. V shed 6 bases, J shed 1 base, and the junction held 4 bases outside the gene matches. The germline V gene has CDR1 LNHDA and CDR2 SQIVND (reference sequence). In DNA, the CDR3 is TGTGCCAGTAGCACAGGGGACGGCACAGATACGCAGTATTTT. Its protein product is CASSTGDGTDTQYF.